Below are 30 T cell receptor beta chains sequenced from a single sample in a study of T cell responses to AZD1222 COVID-19 vaccine. TCRdb's table, derived via immunoSEQ multiplex PCR, lists solely in-frame clones and lacks some. Counted here are 70,000 to 95,000 clones, 70% to 90% occurring once; the ten biggest clones make up approximately 5.2%. The material sequenced was peripheral blood, taken 28 days after the second AZD1222 dose. The receptors were sampled from an adult who received the AZD1222 COVID-19 vaccine.

The rearrangement joins TRBV19 to TRBJ2-7; 8 bases match TRBD1. Germline V gene sequence: CDR1 LNHDA, CDR2 SQIVND (reference sequence). The CDR3 is made up of 15 amino acids. J gave up 2 bases and V 5 bases, and 8 bases lay outside the gene matches. CDR3 loop: CASSVSGTGTYEQYF. CDR3 nucleotides: TGTGCCAGTAGTGTATCCGGGACAGGTACCTACGAGCAGTACTTC.

The chain links TRBV3-1 (or the pseudogene TRBV3-2) to TRBJ1-2, with TRBD1 as a possible D gene (5 bases). V lost 4 bases and J lost 0, with 9 bases in between. This CDR3 comprises 14 residues. Germline V lookup: CDR1 LGHDT, CDR2 YNNKEL (reference sequence). The CDR3 coding sequence is TGTGCCAGCAGCCGCCTGACAGCTAACTATGGCTACACCTTC. Protein sequence: CASSRLTANYGYTF.

This chain joins TRBV5-6 and TRBJ2-5, with D possibly being TRBD1 (6 bases). Trimming removed 4 bases at V and 2 bases at J, with 15 bases between. Germline V gene sequence: CDR1 SGHDT, CDR2 YYEEEE. The CDR3 runs 15 residues. CDR3 in DNA: TGTGCCAGCAGCATACCTCTGACAGGACAAGAGACCCAGTACTTC. Amino acid sequence: CASSIPLTGQETQYF.

This clone was detected once. V and J are TRBV18 and TRBJ2-5, with a weak D call TRBD1 (5 bases). With 1 base removed from V and 1 base from J, the gap between germline ends came to 10 bases. This CDR3 spans 15 amino acids. CDR1 is KGHSH and CDR2 is LQKENI in the germline V gene. CDR3 sequence: CASSPQGVFQETQYF. The CDR3 DNA is TGTGCCAGCTCACCACAAGGGGTGTTCCAAGAGACCCAGTACTTC.

V usage is TRBV27 and J usage is TRBJ2-4, with D possibly TRBD1 on 6 matching bases. V dropped 6 bases and J dropped 5 bases, with 11 bases sitting between them. CDR1 and CDR2 from the germline V gene are MNHEY and SMNVEV (reference sequence). This CDR3 contains 13 residues. This CDR3 reads CASSRTVQNIQYF. The CDR3 DNA reads as TGTGCCAGCAGCCGGACAGTCCAAAACATTCAGTACTTC.

V and J are TRBV5-1 and TRBJ2-3; 9 positions agree with TRBD2. Germline V gene sequence: CDR1 SGHRS, CDR2 YFSETQ. The V segment lost 0 bases and the J segment 6 bases; nucleotides outside the gene matches: 2. CDR3 length equals 14 residues. The CDR3: CASSLASGVDTQYF. The CDR3 bases are TGCGCCAGCAGCTTGGCTAGCGGGGTCGATACGCAGTATTTT.

The chain links TRBV4-2 to TRBJ1-4; D is perhaps TRBD1 (6 bases). Per germline, CDR1 LGHNA and CDR2 YNFKEQ. CDR3 length: 15 amino acids. V was pared by 1 base and J by 7 bases, with 13 bases between. The CDR3 sequence: CASSQVEGGGEKLFF. Here the CDR3 DNA reads TGTGCCAGCAGCCAAGTGGAGGGGGGCGGTGAAAAACTGTTTTTT.

This rearrangement joins TRBV20-1 to TRBJ1-2; the D is unclear. The V end was cut by 3 bases, the J end by 7 bases, with 12 bases between. The CDR3 totals 12 residues. CDR1 is DFQATT, CDR2 SNEGSKA, per germline (reference sequence). The CDR3 sequence is CSASRSIGGYTF. The CDR3 DNA reads TGCAGTGCTAGTCGGTCGATTGGTGGCTACACCTTC.

J is TRBJ2-3 and V is TRBV2; possibly TRBD1 or TRBD2 for D (5 bases each). V gave up 6 bases and J gave up 3 bases, with 16 bases separating them. CDR1 is SNHLY, CDR2 FYNNEI, per germline. This CDR3 contains 15 residues. The DNA of the CDR3 is TGTGCCAGCAGACCCCGGGGCGCCGGTACAGATACGCAGTATTTT. Its translation: CASRPRGAGTDTQYF.

The genes are TRBV15 and TRBJ2-1, with 10 bases lining up with TRBD2. V gave up 5 bases and J gave up 5 bases; unmatched junction bases: 6. The CDR3 runs to 15 residues. Germline CDR1 is LNHNV and CDR2 is YYDKDF (reference sequence). CDR3 loop: CATSLLAGADNEQFF. The DNA for the CDR3 is TGTGCCACCAGCTTGCTAGCGGGGGCTGACAATGAGCAGTTCTTC.

The gene calls are TRBV6-5 and TRBJ1-2; D remains ambiguous. V was clipped by 10 bases and J by 3 bases, with 6 bases between them. CDR3 length: 10 residues. CDR1 is MNHEY and CDR2 is SVGAGI in the germline V gene. The CDR3 loop reads CATLHYGYTF. The CDR3 nucleotides read TGTGCCACCTTACACTATGGCTACACCTTC.

The V gene is TRBV5-1, the J gene TRBJ1-2; no firm D call. The CDR3 has 13 amino acids. Germline lookup yields CDR1 SGHRS and CDR2 YFSETQ. V shed 0 bases and J shed 7 bases, with 10 bases lying between them. The CDR3 reads CASSLEQDLGYTF. The CDR3, as DNA: TGCGCCAGCAGCTTGGAGCAGGATCTTGGCTACACCTTC.

The chain joins TRBV30 to TRBJ2-3; 7 nucleotides line up with TRBD1. The CDR3 spans 14 residues. Germline V CDR1 and CDR2: GTSNPN, SVGIG (reference sequence). V gave up 1 base and J gave up 5 bases; unmatched junction bases: 6. DNA for the CDR3: TGTGCCTGGAGTGCCTCGACAGGGATAGATACGCAGTATTTT. Residues: CAWSASTGIDTQYF.

The chain recombines TRBV2 with TRBJ2-2, with 7 bases lining up with TRBD2. J was trimmed by 1 base and V by 1 base; bases with no gene match: 9. CDR1 SNHLY and CDR2 FYNNEI come from the germline V gene. The CDR3 runs 18 residues. DNA of the CDR3: TGTGCCAGCAGTGAAGGACTCGGGCGGGGGATGAACACCGGGGAGCTGTTTTTT. Translating it yields CASSEGLGRGMNTGELFF.

The chain is built from TRBV7-9 and TRBJ1-3, with a tentative D call TRBD1 (5 bases). The germline V gene has CDR1 SEHNR and CDR2 FQNEAQ (reference sequence). V was clipped by 2 bases and J by 0 bases, with 11 bases between them. This CDR3 is built from 16 residues. CDR3 region: CASSLWGTSSGNTIYF. CDR3 sequence (DNA): TGTGCCAGCAGCTTATGGGGCACCAGCTCTGGAAACACCATATATTTT.

V usage is TRBV7-2 and J usage is TRBJ2-4, with D perhaps matching TRBD1 (6 bases). Trimming took 5 bases from V and 7 from J, leaving 18 bases between them. Germline V gene lookup returns CDR1 SGHTA and CDR2 FQGNSA. The length of the CDR3 is 15 residues. CDR3: CASSQGTLGLNIQYF. The CDR3 DNA sequence: TGTGCCAGCAGCCAGGGGACGCTGGGTCTTAACATTCAGTACTTC.

The rearrangement links TRBV4-1 to TRBJ2-7, with 8 bases aligning to TRBD1. CDR1 and CDR2 from the germline V gene are MGHRA and YSYEKL. This CDR3 is built from 16 residues. The trim removed 1 base at V and 4 bases at J, leaving 9 bases unmatched. CDR3: CASSQGSRTGTYEQYF. DNA of the CDR3: TGCGCCAGCAGCCAAGGATCGAGGACAGGGACTTACGAGCAGTACTTC.

This chain joins TRBV6-5 and TRBJ1-5; 7 bases are shared with TRBD1. CDR1 MNHEY and CDR2 SVGAGI come from the germline V gene. The CDR3 runs to 14 residues. Germline trimming cut 6 bases from V and 3 bases from J; bases unmatched to any gene: 5. The CDR3 spells CASRETGFNQPQHF. The CDR3 bases are TGTGCCAGCAGAGAGACAGGGTTCAATCAGCCCCAGCATTTT.

This clone occurred once. The chain uses TRBV10-3 and TRBJ1-1; possible D gene TRBD1, 6 bases. Germline loops: CDR1 ENHRY, CDR2 SYGVKD. This CDR3 is built from 14 residues. The ends were cut back, 4 bases at V and 3 bases at J, with 12 bases in the middle. CDR3 bases: TGTGCCATCAGTGGGGGGGGCTGGGACACTGAAGCTTTCTTT. Its translation: CAISGGGWDTEAFF.

The chain combines TRBV7-9 with TRBJ1-5; no clear D. Germline assignment: CDR1 SEHNR and CDR2 FQNEAQ (reference sequence). The CDR3 covers 13 residues. The V gene lost 5 bases and the J gene lost 7 bases, with 12 bases spanning the gap. CDR3 DNA: TGTGCCAGCAGCCGGGATGGCCGCCAGCCCCAGCATTTT. Its translation is CASSRDGRQPQHF.

The rearrangement uses TRBV7-6 and TRBJ2-7; D not resolved. The CDR3 is 14 amino acids. Trimming removed 2 bases at V and 2 bases at J, with 10 bases between. Germline V gene lookup returns CDR1 SGHVS and CDR2 FNYEAQ. The CDR3, as DNA: TGTGCCAGCAGCTTATACTCCGGTACCTACGAGCAGTACTTC. Its protein product is CASSLYSGTYEQYF. Full variable domain (outside the CDR3, taken from reference TRBV7-6 and TRBJ2-7): GAGVSQSPRYKVTKRGQDVALRCDPISGHVSLYWYRQALGQGPEFLTYFNYEAQQDKSGLPNDRFSAERPEGSISTLTIQRTEQRDSAMYRCASSLYSGTYEQYFGPGTRLTVT.

This clone has more than one count but fewer than ten. The chain links TRBV7-9 to TRBJ1-1; no firm D call. This CDR3 region has 11 residues. Trimming took off 5 bases at V and 6 bases at J, with 7 bases between the two ends. CDR1 is SEHNR, CDR2 FQNEAQ, per germline (reference sequence). The CDR3: CASSRAPEAFF. Here the CDR3 DNA reads TGTGCCAGCAGCCGGGCGCCTGAAGCTTTCTTT.

The chain recombines TRBV3-1 (or the pseudogene TRBV3-2) with TRBJ1-1; 8 bases are a match to TRBD1. Germline V lookup: CDR1 LGHDT, CDR2 YNNKEL (reference sequence). The trim removed 4 bases at V and 9 bases at J, leaving 10 bases unmatched. The CDR3 extends over 14 amino acids. The CDR3 spells CASSPTDRAKQAFF. In DNA, the CDR3 is TGTGCCAGCAGCCCTACGGACAGGGCCAAGCAAGCTTTCTTT.

J is TRBJ2-5 and V is TRBV2, with 7 positions matching TRBD2. CDR3 length equals 15 residues. Trimming at V came to 1 base and at J to 5 bases, leaving 7 bases not matched to a gene. Germline loops: CDR1 SNHLY, CDR2 FYNNEI. The CDR3 is CASSEEASGGETQYF. In DNA form, the CDR3 reads TGTGCCAGCAGTGAAGAGGCTAGCGGTGGGGAGACCCAGTACTTC.

The CDR3 is CASSAQGFSNYGYTF. The CDR3 bases are TGTGCCAGCAGTGCTCAGGGCTTCTCTAACTATGGCTACACCTTC. This chain connects TRBV7-8 to TRBJ1-2; the D gene is possibly TRBD1 (5 bases). Germline V CDR1 and CDR2: SGHVS, FQNEAQ. The CDR3 extends over 15 amino acids. Between the trimmed V and J ends, which lost 6 bases and 0 bases, there was a span of 14 bases.

The chain recombines TRBV2 with TRBJ1-6; unclear D gene. This CDR3 spans 12 amino acids. The V and J ends lost 3 bases and 7 bases respectively, with 4 bases between them. Germline values: CDR1 SNHLY, CDR2 FYNNEI. CDR3 DNA sequence: TGTGCCAGCAGTGAGGGGAATTCACCCCTCCACTTT. Translation gives CASSEGNSPLHF.

This sequence joins TRBV7-8 and TRBJ2-7; D gene unclear. The CDR3 contains 15 residues. Germline-derived CDR1 and CDR2 are SGHVS and FQNEAQ. Trimming removed 5 bases at V and 1 base at J, with 15 bases between. The CDR3 nucleotides are TGTGCCAGCAGCCAGTCTCGGGTGGGATCCTACGAGCAGTACTTC. This gives the protein CASSQSRVGSYEQYF.

The genes are TRBV9 and TRBJ1-4, with D possibly matching TRBD1 (6 bases). CDR3 size: 14 residues. V was trimmed by 3 bases and J by 7 bases, leaving 13 bases between them. The germline V gene has CDR1 SGDLS and CDR2 YYNGEE. CDR3 in amino acids: CASSAGTSFEKLFF. As DNA, the CDR3 is TGTGCCAGCAGCGCCGGGACATCGTTTGAAAAACTGTTTTTT. The variable domain in full, with the rest retrieved from reference TRBV9 and TRBJ1-4, is DSGVTQTPKHLITATGQRVTLRCSPRSGDLSVYWYQQSLDQGLQFLIQYYNGEERAKGNILERFSAQQFPDLHSELNLSSLELGDSALYFCASSAGTSFEKLFFGSGTQLSVL.

J is TRBJ1-5 and V is TRBV7-2; D gene unclear. The CDR3 consists of 13 residues. The germline gives CDR1 SGHTA, CDR2 FQGNSA. Trimming stripped 6 bases from V and 5 bases from J, with 11 bases between. CDR3 sequence: CASSLAGHQPQHF. CDR3 DNA: TGTGCCAGCAGTTTGGCGGGCCATCAGCCCCAGCATTTT.

The chain uses TRBV27 and TRBJ1-4; the D is unclear. CDR3 length equals 13 residues. V was cut by 3 bases and J by 4 bases, with 6 bases left in between. The germline gives CDR1 MNHEY, CDR2 SMNVEV (reference sequence). The CDR3 here is CASSFRINEKLFF. CDR3 nucleotides: TGTGCCAGCAGTTTTCGCATTAATGAAAAACTGTTTTTT.